Described below is a single T cell receptor (beta chain) sequence and its context. Repertoires were generated with immunoSEQ multiplex PCR, while TCRdb's copy carries only in-frame clones and drops some. The sample has about 530,000 clones, 96% seen once. The V gene's germline CDR1 is SGHTA and CDR2 FQGNSA. This CDR3 has 17 amino acids. This specimen comes from a study of shared clonotypes between healthy human individuals. The clonotype originates from a woman aged 30 to 39 in good health. The specimen sequenced was naive CD4+ T cells sorted from blood. Regarding subset: CD45RA+ positively selected. The V call is TRBV7-2, the J call TRBJ2-5, with TRBD2 identical over 9 bases. Near its end, the DNA agrees better with TRBJ2-7, so the J call may be wrong. The CDR3 sequence is CASRPMQVSGSGYEQYF. The CDR3 nucleotides are TGTGCCAGCAGGCCAATGCAGGTTAGCGGGAGTGGCTACGAGCAGTACTTC.